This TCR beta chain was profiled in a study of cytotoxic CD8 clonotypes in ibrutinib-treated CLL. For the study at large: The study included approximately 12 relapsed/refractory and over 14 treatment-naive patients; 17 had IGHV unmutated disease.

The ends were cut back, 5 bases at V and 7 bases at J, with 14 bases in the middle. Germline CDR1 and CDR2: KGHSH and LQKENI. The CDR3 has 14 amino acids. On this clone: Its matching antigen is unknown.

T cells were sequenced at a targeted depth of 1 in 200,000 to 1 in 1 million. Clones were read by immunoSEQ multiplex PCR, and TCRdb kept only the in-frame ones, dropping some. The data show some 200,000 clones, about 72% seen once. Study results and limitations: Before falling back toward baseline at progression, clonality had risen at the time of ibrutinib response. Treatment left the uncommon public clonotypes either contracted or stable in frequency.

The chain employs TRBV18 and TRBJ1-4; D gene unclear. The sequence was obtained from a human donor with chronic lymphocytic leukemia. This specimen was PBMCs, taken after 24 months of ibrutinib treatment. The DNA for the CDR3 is TGTGCCAGCTCATCGGGGAGGTCCGGTGAAAAACTGTTTTTT. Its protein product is CASSSGRSGEKLFF.